The 13 T cell receptor beta chains below all came from one sample that was sequenced in a study of blood T cell repertoires in COVID-19. The protocol was immunoSEQ multiplex PCR, while the TCRdb copy is restricted to in-frame clones and leaves out a portion. The sample includes 220,000 or so clones, 65% to 85% of them seen just once. Sequencing used peripheral blood. The receptors were sampled from an older woman with acute or convalescent COVID-19.

This chain uses TRBV11-1 with TRBJ1-1; TRBD1 matches 8 bases. The CDR3 spans 16 residues. V lost 5 bases and J lost 0; bases outside the gene matches: 8. Per germline, CDR1 SGHAT and CDR2 FQDESV (reference sequence). The DNA for the CDR3 is TGTGCCAGCAGCGCCCGACAGGGGACGATGAACACTGAAGCTTTCTTT. Encoded protein: CASSARQGTMNTEAFF. Full variable domain (missing parts from reference TRBV11-1 and TRBJ1-1): EAEVAQSPRYKITEKSQAVAFWCDPISGHATLYWYRQILGQGPELLVQFQDESVVDDSQLPKDRFSAERLKGVDSTLKIQPAELGDSAMYLCASSARQGTMNTEAFFGQGTRLTVV.

J is TRBJ2-3 and V is TRBV4-3; 7 positions match TRBD2. The germline gives CDR1 LGHNA, CDR2 YSLEER. V shed 1 base, J shed 2 bases, and the junction held 9 bases outside the gene matches. The CDR3 spans 17 residues. CDR3: CASSQGKISGVTDTQYF. CDR3 in DNA: TGCGCCAGCAGCCAAGGCAAGATCAGCGGGGTCACAGATACGCAGTATTTT.

V usage is TRBV3-1 (or the pseudogene TRBV3-2) and J usage is TRBJ2-3; 13 bases map to TRBD2. CDR1 is LGHDT, CDR2 YNNKEL, per germline (reference sequence). V shed 5 bases, J shed 8 bases, and the junction held 16 bases outside the gene matches. This CDR3 is built from 18 residues. This CDR3 is CASSEIPLLAGGPGTQYF. The CDR3 DNA is TGTGCCAGCAGCGAAATCCCACTACTAGCGGGGGGGCCTGGTACGCAGTATTTT.

This clone was observed a few times. The J gene is TRBJ2-6, the V gene TRBV4-3; TRBD1 might be the D (6 bases). Germline V CDR1 and CDR2: LGHNA, YSLEER. The CDR3 spans 16 residues. Trimming took 0 bases from V and 2 from J, leaving 8 bases between them. The CDR3 reads CASSQERGTGANVLTF. The CDR3 nucleotides read TGCGCCAGCAGCCAAGAGAGGGGGACTGGGGCCAACGTCCTGACTTTC.

The chain joins TRBV5-6 to TRBJ2-1; TRBD2 is a possible D gene (6 bases). This CDR3 spans 13 amino acids. Germline V gives CDR1 SGHDT, CDR2 YYEEEE. The V end lost 4 bases, the J end lost 9 bases, and 14 bases lay between the germline ends. CDR3 loop: CASSPTSSGEQFF. CDR3 sequence (DNA): TGTGCCAGCAGCCCAACCAGTAGCGGTGAGCAGTTCTTC.

The V and J genes are TRBV11-2 and TRBJ2-3; 7 bases agree with TRBD2. The junction had 4 bases not matched to a gene; V was cut back by 2 bases and J by 2 bases. This CDR3 has 15 residues. The V gene's germline CDR1 is SGHAT and CDR2 FQNNGV. DNA of the CDR3: TGTGCCAGCAGCTTAAACGGGAGGACCACAGATACGCAGTATTTT. Translated, it gives CASSLNGRTTDTQYF.

This clone was detected only once. The chain uses TRBV6-5 and TRBJ1-1, with D possibly being TRBD1 (5 bases). Germline V gene data show CDR1 as MNHEY and CDR2 as SVGAGI. CDR3 length: 13 amino acids. Trimming left V 6 bases short and J 4 bases short, with 12 bases between. CDR3 sequence reads: CASSPSGGTEAFF. The CDR3 DNA sequence: TGTGCCAGCAGCCCCTCGGGGGGCACTGAAGCTTTCTTT.

This clone was observed once. The chain carries TRBV30 and TRBJ1-2; tentative D call: TRBD1 (5 bases). V lost 5 bases, J lost 6 bases, and 16 bases lay in between. The germline CDR1 and CDR2 sequences are GTSNPN and SVGIG (reference sequence). The CDR3 loop spans 13 amino acids. The CDR3 DNA sequence: TGTGCCTGGGGCAGGGCTTCCTGGGATGGCTACACCTTC. Translation gives CAWGRASWDGYTF. The complete variable domain, with remaining parts taken from reference TRBV30 and TRBJ1-2, reads SQTIHQWPATLVQPVGSPLSLECTVEGTSNPNLYWYRQAAGRGLQLLFYSVGIGQISSEVPQNLSASRPQDRQFILSSKKLLLSDSGFYLCAWGRASWDGYTFGSGTRLTVV.

The rearrangement joins TRBV2 to TRBJ2-4, with D tentatively TRBD1 (5 bases). Germline-derived CDR1 and CDR2 are SNHLY and FYNNEI. This CDR3 is built from 15 residues. V was shortened by 4 bases and J by 1 base, with 11 bases between the two germline ends. In DNA, the CDR3 is TGTGCCAGCAGTGTGGCCCCAGGGGCCAAAAACATTCAGTACTTC. This gives the protein CASSVAPGAKNIQYF.

The genes are TRBV30 and TRBJ2-1, with 10 bases fitting TRBD2. The CDR3 is 16 amino acids. The germline gives CDR1 GTSNPN, CDR2 SVGIG (reference sequence). J lost 4 bases, V lost 1 base, and 7 bases had no gene match. The chain's CDR3 is CAWSGVAGGHYNEQFF. The CDR3 nucleotides read TGTGCCTGGAGTGGGGTAGCGGGGGGCCATTACAATGAGCAGTTCTTC.

The CDR3 loop reads CASSSLQGMNTEAFF. The DNA for the CDR3 is TGTGCCAGCAGTTCTCTACAGGGCATGAACACTGAAGCTTTCTTT. The chain joins TRBV28 to TRBJ1-1, with TRBD1 as a possible D gene (6 bases). The germline V gene encodes CDR1 MDHEN and CDR2 SYDVKM. The CDR3 length is 15 residues. Trimming pared 4 bases from V and 0 bases from J, leaving 12 bases between.

The chain employs TRBV10-2 and TRBJ1-1; maybe TRBD1 (6 bases). The CDR3 runs to 13 residues. V shed 6 bases and J shed 11 bases, with 19 bases lying between them. Germline lookup yields CDR1 WSHSY and CDR2 SAAADI. CDR3: CASSEYRDLEAFF. CDR3 coding DNA: TGCGCCAGCAGCGAATACAGGGATCTGGAGGCTTTCTTT.

This chain links TRBV28 with TRBJ1-2, with D possibly being TRBD1 (6 bases). Germline loops: CDR1 MDHEN, CDR2 SYDVKM. CDR3 length equals 14 residues. V was cut by 4 bases and J by 3 bases, with 12 bases left in between. CDR3 amino acids: CASSSGGPYYGYTF. The DNA for the CDR3 is TGTGCCAGCAGTTCGGGGGGCCCCTACTATGGCTACACCTTC.